This TCR beta chain originates from a study of regulatory and conventional T cells in RAG deficiency. This CDR3 region has 14 residues. CDR1 is MNHNY, CDR2 SVGAGI, per germline (reference sequence). V was cut by 6 bases and J by 6 bases, with 18 bases left in between. Profiled with immunoSEQ multiplex PCR; TCRdb holds only in-frame clones, not every one. The data hold roughly 11,000 clones, with approximately 94% observed a single time. Regulatory T cells were sorted from blood as CD4+ CD25-high CD127-low cells. The same sample was also studied in work on regulatory T cells. This second study says: The PCR used 52 TRBV and 13 TRBJ primers. Skewed V and J usage and few unique V-J pairs marked patient repertoires, most in Tregs.

Material: CD127- CD25+ CD4+ Tregs sorted from blood. The chain is built from TRBV6-6 and TRBJ2-7; D may be TRBD2 (5 bases). The sequence was collected from a human donor in good health. The CDR3 DNA reads as TGTGCCAGCAGCCGCCGCGGCGCTGAGGGCGAGCAGTACTTC. It encodes CASSRRGAEGEQYF.